This T cell receptor (beta chain) was recovered during a study of post-analysis software for immune sequencing data. The study, taken as a whole, reports: Patients carried 4 or 5 TRBV segments more frequently than controls did, and TRBV5-6, TRBV5-1 and TRBV20-1 were among them. Strong co-clustering by F measure linked samples that shared a preparation batch. Diversity measured as normalized Chao1 was significantly lower in multiple sclerosis patients than in controls.

This clonotype was found a few times. Its specificity is unknown. J lost 4 bases, V lost 6 bases, and 9 bases had no gene match. The CDR3 extends over 15 amino acids. Prepared libraries of TCR beta cDNA carried unique molecular identifiers. TCRdb itself ran the PCR reads through MiXCR, one entry per CDR3 protein. The sample includes over 150,000 distinct CDR3 sequences, roughly 30% of them seen just once. This TCR derives from a girl between 10 and 17 years old with multiple sclerosis. The specimen sequenced was blood. This chain connects TRBV12-3 or TRBV12-4 to TRBJ1-5; 7 bases fit TRBD1. The CDR3 protein is CASRKEGAGNQPQHF. Written as DNA, the CDR3 is TGTGCCAGCAGGAAGGAGGGGGCGGGGAATCAGCCCCAGCATTTT.